The 17 T cell receptor beta chains in this list originate from one sample, sequenced in a study of blood T cell repertoires in COVID-19. Sequenced by immunoSEQ multiplex PCR; TCRdb stores in-frame clones only, minus some. In the table there are about 170,000 clones, about 85% of which are singletons. The sample consisted of peripheral blood. These receptors originate from a man older than 75 with COVID-19, enrolled during active disease.

This sequence joins TRBV19 and TRBJ1-5, with 9 bases aligning to TRBD1. Germline CDR1 reads LNHDA; CDR2 reads SQIVND (reference sequence). J gave up 0 bases and V 6 bases, and 6 bases lay outside the gene matches. The CDR3 sequence is 16 residues long. CDR3 nucleotide sequence: TGTGCCAGTAGGGACAGGGGAGGATATAGCAATCAGCCCCAGCATTTT. This sequence encodes CASRDRGGYSNQPQHF.

V is TRBV2 and J is TRBJ1-5, with D tentatively TRBD1 (5 bases). Trimming stripped 6 bases from V and 3 bases from J, with 15 bases between. CDR1 and CDR2 from the germline V gene are SNHLY and FYNNEI. The CDR3 loop spans 15 amino acids. CDR3 nucleotide sequence: TGTGCCAGCAGAGCAGGGTGGGTGGACAATCAGCCCCAGCATTTT. Protein sequence: CASRAGWVDNQPQHF.

The chain joins TRBV18 to TRBJ2-1; D gene uncertain. The CDR3 loop spans 15 amino acids. V was pared by 3 bases and J by 8 bases, with 17 bases between. The V gene's germline CDR1 is KGHSH and CDR2 LQKENI. The CDR3 region is CASSPQQAPRDEQFF. The CDR3 nucleotides are TGTGCCAGCTCACCCCAGCAGGCGCCGCGCGATGAGCAGTTCTTC.

J is TRBJ2-7 and V is TRBV4-3; a weak D match, TRBD2 (7 bases). Trimming took off 0 bases at V and 6 bases at J, with 18 bases between the two ends. Germline assignment: CDR1 LGHNA and CDR2 YSLEER. The CDR3 totals 16 residues. The CDR3 region has the DNA TGCGCCAGCAGCCAAGAGGGGGGGCTAGTCGGTCGCGAGCAGTACTTC. This translates into CASSQEGGLVGREQYF.

This clone appeared once. The V gene is TRBV11-2, the J gene TRBJ2-5; a possible D gene is TRBD2 (6 bases). Germline V lookup: CDR1 SGHAT, CDR2 FQNNGV. The germline V and J ends were trimmed by 1 base and 3 bases, with 9 bases remaining between them. CDR3 length: 14 residues. The CDR3 spells CASSLGQREETQYF. DNA of the CDR3: TGTGCCAGCAGCTTAGGTCAGCGGGAAGAGACCCAGTACTTC.

The chain joins TRBV11-2 to TRBJ1-1, with a weak D call TRBD1 (5 bases). The V gene lost 10 bases and the J gene lost 0 bases, with 12 bases spanning the gap. Germline lookup yields CDR1 SGHAT and CDR2 FQNNGV. This CDR3 has 13 amino acids. The CDR3 nucleotides read TGTGCCACCTCGAGGGACTTGAACACTGAAGCTTTCTTT. This translates into CATSRDLNTEAFF.

As to this clone: This sample includes further DNA sequences coding for the same CDR3. This rearrangement joins TRBV6-2 or TRBV6-3 to TRBJ1-5, with D perhaps TRBD1 (5 bases). The germline V and J ends were trimmed by 2 bases and 4 bases, with 6 bases remaining between them. The CDR3 has 13 residues. The germline V gene has CDR1 MNHEY and CDR2 SVGEGT. CDR3 region: CASSYGGNQPQHF. The CDR3 DNA is TGTGCCAGCAGTTACGGGGGGAATCAGCCCCAGCATTTT.

This clone came up once. The chain recombines TRBV7-2 with TRBJ2-2; 7 bases map to TRBD1. V was pared by 3 bases and J by 4 bases, with 5 bases of the junction left unmatched. Germline lookup yields CDR1 SGHTA and CDR2 FQGNSA. The CDR3 covers 15 residues. CDR3 sequence reads: CASSFWTGSTGELFF. The CDR3 DNA follows: TGTGCCAGCAGCTTTTGGACAGGATCCACCGGGGAGCTGTTTTTT.

The CDR3 loop is CASSGDNLNTEAFF. CDR3 in DNA: TGCGCCAGCAGCGGGGACAACCTGAACACTGAAGCTTTCTTT. This chain joins TRBV5-1 and TRBJ1-1, with D maybe TRBD1 (6 bases). Germline V gene sequence: CDR1 SGHRS, CDR2 YFSETQ. Trimming pared 4 bases from V and 0 bases from J, leaving 10 bases between. CDR3 length: 14 amino acids.

This sequence joins TRBV10-3 and TRBJ1-6; D remains unclear. The CDR3 runs 13 residues. The V end lost 7 bases, the J end lost 8 bases, and 12 bases lay between the germline ends. Germline CDR1 is ENHRY and CDR2 is SYGVKD. The CDR3 nucleotides are TGTGCCATCAAAGGAGCCGAAGATTCACCCCTCCACTTT. It specifies CAIKGAEDSPLHF.

V gene TRBV6-5 combines with J gene TRBJ2-7, with D perhaps matching TRBD2 (6 bases). The germline gives CDR1 MNHEY, CDR2 SVGAGI. This CDR3 comprises 14 residues. Between the trimmed V and J ends, which lost 10 bases and 3 bases, there was a span of 19 bases. As DNA, the CDR3 is TGTGCCACCATTCCTCAGGGAGGAGGCTACGAGCAGTACTTC. Its translation: CATIPQGGGYEQYF.

V gene TRBV7-2 combines with J gene TRBJ2-1; 9 nucleotides match TRBD1. The CDR3 sequence is 14 residues long. After removal of 1 base from V and 15 bases from J, the junction contained 10 bases not matched to a gene. CDR1 is SGHTA and CDR2 is FQGNSA in the germline V gene. The CDR3 DNA follows: TGTGCCAGCAGCTTAGAGGAAGCCGGGACAGGGAGGTTCTTC. Protein product: CASSLEEAGTGRFF.

The chain combines TRBV5-1 with TRBJ1-2, with 9 bases that match TRBD1. This CDR3 comprises 15 residues. After removal of 4 bases from V and 4 bases from J, the junction contained 8 bases not matched to a gene. Germline loops: CDR1 SGHRS, CDR2 YFSETQ. The CDR3 coding sequence is TGCGCCAGCAGCCCGGGGACAGGGAAGGCCTATGGCTACACCTTC. Its protein product is CASSPGTGKAYGYTF.

The chain combines TRBV18 with TRBJ2-5, with a possible D match to TRBD2 (5 bases). With 2 bases removed from V and 2 bases from J, the gap between germline ends came to 9 bases. This CDR3 region has 14 residues. Germline CDR1 reads KGHSH; CDR2 reads LQKENI. CDR3: CASSPARGQETQYF. Written as DNA, the CDR3 is TGTGCCAGCTCACCAGCCCGGGGACAAGAGACCCAGTACTTC.

The chain joins TRBV7-3 to TRBJ2-1; 10 nucleotides align to TRBD1. In germline, CDR1 is SGHTA, CDR2 FQGTGA. The CDR3 consists of 13 residues. V was pared by 5 bases and J by 15 bases, with 10 bases of the junction left unmatched. DNA for the CDR3: TGTGCCAGCAGCCTTACGACAGGGGGCCCCTGGTTCTTC. Translation: CASSLTTGGPWFF.

The chain couples TRBV7-2 to TRBJ1-4, with D unclear. This CDR3 spans 14 amino acids. Trimming removed 6 bases from V and 4 bases from J, with 12 bases in between. Germline V lookup: CDR1 SGHTA, CDR2 FQGNSA. As DNA, the CDR3 is TGTGCCAGCAGTCTGAACCGGTTTAATGAAAAACTGTTTTTT. It yields the protein CASSLNRFNEKLFF.

This rearrangement joins TRBV7-9 to TRBJ1-2; 7 bases fit TRBD1. The junction had 3 bases not matched to a gene; V was cut back by 5 bases and J by 3 bases. The germline V gene encodes CDR1 SEHNR and CDR2 FQNEAQ (reference sequence). CDR3 length equals 13 residues. Here the CDR3 DNA reads TGTGCCAGCAGCGGGACAGAGCACTATGGCTACACCTTC. It yields the protein CASSGTEHYGYTF.